This T cell receptor beta chain was found in a study of T cell clonotyping in hematopoietic cell transplantation. Background on the study: Pretransplant recipient samples were taken after cytoreduction. Study results and caveats: Broader posttransplant TCR repertoire diversity was predicted by graft donor and pretransplant recipient Inverse Simpson Index values. Pathologically expanded recipient clonotypes increased progressively from day 30 to day 180 as diversity fell. No sorting was done, leaving CD4 and CD8 contributions mixed.

Here immunoSEQ multiplex PCR was the method, and the copy in TCRdb shows in-frame clones only, minus some. This sample has 4,500 to 6,500 clones; roughly 81% occur once, and the top ten carry about 3.9%. Time point here: recipient sample about 28 days before transplant, after cytoreduction. Points on this clone: Its specificity is unknown.

Germline V lookup: CDR1 MNHEY, CDR2 SMNVEV (reference sequence). V was trimmed by 2 bases and J by 3 bases, leaving 5 bases between them. CDR3 size: 12 residues. The rearrangement links TRBV27 to TRBJ2-7, with D uncertain. This specimen consisted of peripheral blood mononuclear cells, obtained before stem cell transplant. The sequence was collected from a man in his fifties or sixties with acute myeloid leukemia. Some clones in this sample may be carry-over from other donors' samples. CDR3 DNA sequence: TGTGCCAGCAGTTTAGGGAACTACGAGCAGTACTTC. Its translation: CASSLGNYEQYF.